Listed below are T cell receptor beta chains from one sample, sequenced in a study of CD8 T cells in ankylosing spondylitis. Via MiXCR, TCRdb re-called the 5' RACE reads, giving one row per CDR3 protein. Here the sample spans about 160,000 distinct CDR3 sequences, around 42% being singletons. The material sequenced was synovial fluid, either unsorted or a sorted T cell fraction (not recorded which). These receptors were obtained from a male donor with ankylosing spondylitis. Each CDR3 is given with its conserved first and last residue. The D gene is left open where the match is weak. Not all rows give a size; the values are once, few, many and, for expanded clones, a class.

v_gene	j_gene	d_gene	abundance	CDR3nt	CDR3aa
TRBV9	TRBJ2-1	TRBD2	NA	TGTGCCAGCAGCGTCAATAGCGGGGAAAGCTCCTACAATGAGCAGTTCTTC	CASSVNSGESSYNEQFF
TRBV6-5	TRBJ1-2	NA	few	TGTGCCAGCAGTTACTCGCCGGAGCCTCTTGGCTACACCTTC	CASSYSPEPLGYTF
TRBV9	TRBJ1-6	TRBD1	NA	TGTGCCAGCCTCGGGACAGGAAATGTTTTCCTCCACTTT	CASLGTGNVFLHF
TRBV11-1	TRBJ2-1	NA	NA	TGTGCCAGCAGTTGGTGGGGCACCCACAATGAGCAGTTCTTC	CASSWWGTHNEQFF
TRBV7-3	TRBJ2-6	NA	NA	TGTGCCAGCAGCTTATTAGGGGCCAACGTCCTGACTTTC	CASSLLGANVLTF
TRBV4-1	TRBJ1-6	NA	NA	TGCGCCAGCAGCCAAGCGCACAGGGAGGATTCACCCCTCCACTTT	CASSQAHREDSPLHF
TRBV7-9	TRBJ2-3	NA	NA	TGTGCCAGCAGCTCCGACTTCACAGATACGCAGTATTTT	CASSSDFTDTQYF
TRBV7-8	TRBJ2-3	TRBD2	NA	TGTGCCAGCAGCTTACAGCGGGGGAGAGATACGCAGTATTTT	CASSLQRGRDTQYF
TRBV7-9	TRBJ2-3	NA	NA	TGTGCCACCGACGAGCCAGATACGCAGTATTTT	CATDEPDTQYF
TRBV5-1	TRBJ2-7	TRBD1	NA	TGCGCCAGCAGCCCCTGGACAGGGGGCCCCATCTCCTACGAGCAGTACTTC	CASSPWTGGPISYEQYF
TRBV7-9	TRBJ2-7	NA	NA	TGTGCCAGCAGCAACTGGGACGGAGGTTTATCGCTGGAGCAGTACTTC	CASSNWDGGLSLEQYF
TRBV9	TRBJ2-7	NA	NA	TGTGCCAGCAGCGTAGGGCAGGGCGAGCAGTACTTC	CASSVGQGEQYF
TRBV6-5	TRBJ2-1	NA	NA	TGTGCCAGCAGTTACCACTTTCTTAGGGGTGAGCAGTTCTTC	CASSYHFLRGEQFF
TRBV7-9	TRBJ2-7	NA	NA	TGTGCCAGCAGCTCGAAGGCCGAGCAGTACTTC	CASSSKAEQYF
TRBV28	TRBJ1-5	NA	few	TGTGCCAGCAGACCAACAGGGTCAACGCCCCAGCATTTT	CASRPTGSTPQHF
TRBV10-3	TRBJ1-5	NA	many	TGTGCCATCAGTGAGTCGACACGGAATCAGCCCCAGCATTTT	CAISESTRNQPQHF
TRBV20-1	TRBJ2-1	NA	NA	TGCAGTGCTTCAGCACAAGCCCACTACAATGAGCAGTTCTTC	CSASAQAHYNEQFF
TRBV4-1	TRBJ2-7	NA	NA	TGCGCCAGCAGCCCCGTCGTAAATGCGGGAATGGACGAGCAGTACTTC	CASSPVVNAGMDEQYF
TRBV7-6	TRBJ2-1	NA	few	TGTGCCAGCAGCTTATATAGCGGTCAGGGTTTCTACAATGAGCAGTTCTTC	CASSLYSGQGFYNEQFF
TRBV9	TRBJ1-2	TRBD1	NA	TGTGCCAGCAGCGTCCCGGGACAGGGGTGGCGCAAAGCTAACTATGGCTACACCTTC	CASSVPGQGWRKANYGYTF
TRBV5-6	TRBJ2-7	NA	NA	TGTGCCAGCAGCACCCCCGAAACAGGGTTCTCCTACGAGCAGTACTTC	CASSTPETGFSYEQYF
TRBV12-3/TRBV12-4	TRBJ1-5	TRBD1	NA	TGTGCCAGCACCGAGGGGACAGGGAAAGGTGGAAATCAGCCCCAGCATTTT	CASTEGTGKGGNQPQHF
TRBV9	TRBJ2-7	TRBD1	few	TGTGCCAGCAGCCCTATTTCAGGGGGCCATGGGGAGCAGTACTTC	CASSPISGGHGEQYF
TRBV5-5	TRBJ2-3	TRBD2	once	TGTGCCAGCGGGATCGCGGGACTAGCGGCAGATACGCAGTATTTT	CASGIAGLAADTQYF
TRBV14	TRBJ1-2	TRBD1	NA	TGTGCCAGCAGCCGATCTCTTGTCCCATCCCTCTGGGACAGAGTACCCCCCGGCGGGTATGGCTACACCTTC	CASSRSLVPSLWDRVPPGGYGYTF
TRBV5-1	TRBJ1-1	NA	NA	TGCGCCAGCAGCTTGGACAGGGATAATGTAATGAACACTGAAGCTTTCTTT	CASSLDRDNVMNTEAFF
TRBV7-9	TRBJ1-1	NA	many	TGTGCCAGCAGCTCATTGAGGGACGGAGACACTGAAGCTTTCTTT	CASSSLRDGDTEAFF
TRBV4-2	TRBJ2-7	NA	NA	TGTGCCAGCAGCCAAGAGGAGCTAGCTCAGGGTCCCTACGAGCAGTACTTC	CASSQEELAQGPYEQYF
TRBV4-2	TRBJ1-1	NA	NA	TGTGCCAGCAGCCAACGGGGCGGGGCGAACACTGAAGCTTTCTTT	CASSQRGGANTEAFF
TRBV11-1	TRBJ2-1	NA	NA	TGTGCCAGCAGCTTAGCCCTATCCCTACTTGGGGCCTACAATGAGCAGTTCTTC	CASSLALSLLGAYNEQFF
TRBV21-1	TRBJ2-1	NA	few	TGTGCCAGCAGCAAACAGTTGTTAGGACTAGCGGCCTCCTACAATGAGCAGTTCTTC	CASSKQLLGLAASYNEQFF
TRBV5-1	TRBJ1-2	NA	NA	TGCGCCAGCAGCGTTGGGGATAACTATGGCTACACCTTC	CASSVGDNYGYTF
TRBV12-3/TRBV12-4	TRBJ1-3	TRBD1	few	TGTGCCAGCAGCCGACCTAGCGACAGGGACTCTGGAAACACCATATATTTT	CASSRPSDRDSGNTIYF
TRBV7-8	TRBJ2-7	NA	NA	TGTGCCAGCAGCTTATCTCCCAATTCCGAGCAGTACTTC	CASSLSPNSEQYF
TRBV9	TRBJ1-1	NA	NA	TGTGCCAGCAGCGGTTTGGACACTGAAGCTTTCTTT	CASSGLDTEAFF
TRBV6-2/TRBV6-3	TRBJ2-5	NA	NA	TGTGCCAGCAGTTTTGGACAATGGGATATGGAGACCCAGTACTTC	CASSFGQWDMETQYF
TRBV11-2	TRBJ2-2	TRBD1	NA	TGTGCCAGCAGCTTACGACAGGGGTCGGGCACCGGGGAGCTGTTTTTT	CASSLRQGSGTGELFF
TRBV20-1	TRBJ2-3	NA	NA	TGCAGTGCTTCGGGACCCCTGGTGAGCGATACGCAGTATTTT	CSASGPLVSDTQYF
TRBV11-2	TRBJ2-1	TRBD2	NA	TGTGCCAGCAGCATTGTAGCGGGATACTACAATGAGCAGTTCTTC	CASSIVAGYYNEQFF
TRBV12-3/TRBV12-4	TRBJ2-3	NA	few	TGTGCCAGCAGTTTCACGGGAGTTGCAGATACGCAGTATTTT	CASSFTGVADTQYF
TRBV20-1	TRBJ2-7	TRBD2	NA	TGCAGTGCTAGACCCCTAACTAGCGGGGAAACCTACGAGCAGTACTTC	CSARPLTSGETYEQYF
TRBV7-2	TRBJ2-1	NA	few	TGTGCCAGCAGCCCCCCGGGGCGTCTGGACTACAATGAGCAGTTCTTC	CASSPPGRLDYNEQFF
TRBV30	TRBJ2-1	NA	NA	TGTGCCTGGAGTGTAATGGTGGAGAACTACTACAATGAGCAGTTCTTC	CAWSVMVENYYNEQFF
TRBV9	TRBJ2-7	NA	NA	TGTGCCAGCAGCGTAGATGTGGGAGACTCCTACGAGCAGTACTTC	CASSVDVGDSYEQYF
TRBV28	TRBJ2-1	NA	few	TGTGCCAGCAGTTTAACGGGGGAGTACAATGAGCAGTTCTTC	CASSLTGEYNEQFF
TRBV28	TRBJ2-5	NA	few	TGTGCCAGCAACGCCGGGACACACATCCTCCTGGGGCAAGAGACCCAGTACTTC	CASNAGTHILLGQETQYF
TRBV5-1	TRBJ1-5	NA	many	TGCGCCAGCAGCCCGGGACTAGCCGATCAGCCCCAGCATTTT	CASSPGLADQPQHF
TRBV11-3	TRBJ2-3	NA	medium-sized	TGTGCCAGCAGCTCGGACGGATTTACGGGGGAGCGCACAGATACGCAGTATTTT	CASSSDGFTGERTDTQYF
TRBV6-1	TRBJ2-3	NA	NA	TGTGCCAGCAGTCAAACCGGGCCCCGCCCGGGTACGCAGTATTTT	CASSQTGPRPGTQYF
TRBV10-3	TRBJ1-2	NA	NA	TGTGCCATCAGTGAGTCATTATCCCCCTGGGCAAAGGTGGTCGGCTACACCTTC	CAISESLSPWAKVVGYTF
TRBV7-8	TRBJ2-6	NA	few	TGTGCCAGCAGCTTTGTCGGGATAGCTGGGGCCAACGTCCTGACTTTC	CASSFVGIAGANVLTF
TRBV6-2/TRBV6-3	TRBJ1-5	NA	NA	TGTGCCAGCAGTTGGGTGAATAGCAATCAGCCCCAGCATTTT	CASSWVNSNQPQHF
TRBV29-1	TRBJ2-7	TRBD1	NA	TGCAGCGTGGTACGACAGGGCTACGAGCAGTACTTC	CSVVRQGYEQYF
TRBV28	TRBJ2-7	NA	many	TGTGCCAGCAGTCCCCACCTGATTCAGGAACCCGAGCAGTACTTC	CASSPHLIQEPEQYF
TRBV30	TRBJ2-7	NA	many	TGTGCCTGGAGTTCCTCCTTGGAGACTTTCTACGAGCAGTACTTC	CAWSSSLETFYEQYF